This is a list of T cell receptor beta chains from one sample in a study of CD8 T cells in ankylosing spondylitis. A single record per CDR3 protein comes from TCRdb applying MiXCR to the 5' RACE reads. The table includes around 330,000 distinct CDR3 sequences, under 14% detected once. Specimen: blood, either unsorted or a sorted T cell fraction (not recorded which). The receptors shown here come from a female donor with ankylosing spondylitis or in good health (not recorded which). Each CDR3 is given with its conserved first and last residue. Each record gives: clone size, V gene, CDR3 length, J gene, D gene, CDR3 protein, CDR3 DNA. The D gene is left open where the match is weak. For some rows the clone size is stated as once, few or many, or as a class when expanded; others skip it.

clone size: .
V gene: TRBV11-1
CDR3 length: 16
J gene: TRBJ2-6
D gene: .
CDR3 protein: CASSLNFLSGANVLTF
CDR3 DNA: TGTGCCAGCAGCTTAAACTTTCTCTCTGGGGCCAACGTCCTGACTTTC

clone size: few
V gene: TRBV29-1
CDR3 length: 13
J gene: TRBJ2-1
D gene: TRBD2
CDR3 protein: CSVYLAEGNEQFF
CDR3 DNA: TGCAGCGTGTACCTAGCGGAGGGAAATGAGCAGTTCTTC

clone size: many
V gene: TRBV3-1
CDR3 length: 17
J gene: TRBJ2-3
D gene: TRBD2
CDR3 protein: CASSQAGSGGRTDTQYF
CDR3 DNA: TGTGCCAGCAGCCAAGCGGGTAGCGGGGGTCGCACAGATACGCAGTATTTT

clone size: many
V gene: TRBV7-2
CDR3 length: 11
J gene: TRBJ2-1
D gene: .
CDR3 protein: CASSSDTSKFF
CDR3 DNA: TGTGCCAGCAGCTCGGACACCTCCAAGTTCTTC

clone size: many
V gene: TRBV20-1
CDR3 length: 12
J gene: TRBJ2-7
D gene: .
CDR3 protein: CSARDLNYEQYF
CDR3 DNA: TGCAGTGCTAGAGATCTTAATTACGAGCAGTACTTC

clone size: .
V gene: TRBV7-9
CDR3 length: 11
J gene: TRBJ1-1
D gene: .
CDR3 protein: CASSPVTEAFF
CDR3 DNA: TGTGCCAGCAGCCCCGTCACTGAAGCTTTCTTT

clone size: .
V gene: TRBV7-2
CDR3 length: 15
J gene: TRBJ1-4
D gene: .
CDR3 protein: CASSFVGQGIEKLFF
CDR3 DNA: TGTGCCAGCAGCTTCGTTGGGCAGGGGATTGAAAAACTGTTTTTT

clone size: many
V gene: TRBV20-1
CDR3 length: 17
J gene: TRBJ2-1
D gene: .
CDR3 protein: CSAKKGQGQRVNNEQFF
CDR3 DNA: TGCAGTGCTAAGAAGGGGCAGGGACAACGGGTAAACAATGAGCAGTTCTTC

clone size: .
V gene: TRBV27
CDR3 length: 13
J gene: TRBJ2-1
D gene: .
CDR3 protein: CASSLWGFNEQFF
CDR3 DNA: TGTGCCAGCAGTTTATGGGGTTTCAATGAGCAGTTCTTC

clone size: many
V gene: TRBV20-1
CDR3 length: 15
J gene: TRBJ2-3
D gene: TRBD1
CDR3 protein: CSASPLQGVTDTQYF
CDR3 DNA: TGCAGTGCTAGTCCTCTTCAGGGGGTCACAGATACGCAGTATTTT

clone size: many
V gene: TRBV20-1
CDR3 length: 17
J gene: TRBJ2-5
D gene: .
CDR3 protein: CSAPGTGYGSTSETQYF
CDR3 DNA: TGCAGTGCCCCGGGGACGGGTTATGGTAGCACTTCGGAGACCCAGTACTTC

clone size: few
V gene: TRBV7-2
CDR3 length: 15
J gene: TRBJ2-3
D gene: TRBD2
CDR3 protein: CASSFSGVVTDTQYF
CDR3 DNA: TGTGCCAGCAGCTTTAGCGGGGTCGTGACAGATACGCAGTATTTT

clone size: many
V gene: TRBV28
CDR3 length: 15
J gene: TRBJ2-1
D gene: TRBD2
CDR3 protein: CASRNLAGGYNEQFF
CDR3 DNA: TGTGCCAGCCGAAACCTAGCGGGGGGATACAATGAGCAGTTCTTC

clone size: .
V gene: TRBV5-1
CDR3 length: 16
J gene: TRBJ2-2
D gene: TRBD1
CDR3 protein: CASSTAGQGDTGELFF
CDR3 DNA: TGCGCCAGCAGCACGGCGGGACAGGGGGACACCGGGGAGCTGTTTTTT